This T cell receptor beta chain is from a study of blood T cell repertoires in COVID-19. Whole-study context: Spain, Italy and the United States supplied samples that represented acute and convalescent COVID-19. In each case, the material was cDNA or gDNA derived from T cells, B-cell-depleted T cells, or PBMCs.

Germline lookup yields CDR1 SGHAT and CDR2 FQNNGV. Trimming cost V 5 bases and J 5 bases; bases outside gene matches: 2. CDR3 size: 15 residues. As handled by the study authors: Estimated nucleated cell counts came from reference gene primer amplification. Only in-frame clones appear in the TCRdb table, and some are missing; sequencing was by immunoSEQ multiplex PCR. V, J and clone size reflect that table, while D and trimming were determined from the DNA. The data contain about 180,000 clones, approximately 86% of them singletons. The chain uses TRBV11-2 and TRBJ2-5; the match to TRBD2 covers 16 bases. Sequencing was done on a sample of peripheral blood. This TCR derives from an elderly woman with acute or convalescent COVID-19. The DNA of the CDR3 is TGTGCCAGCAGCGAGGGACTAGCGGGAGGGGAGACCCAGTACTTC. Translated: CASSEGLAGGETQYF.